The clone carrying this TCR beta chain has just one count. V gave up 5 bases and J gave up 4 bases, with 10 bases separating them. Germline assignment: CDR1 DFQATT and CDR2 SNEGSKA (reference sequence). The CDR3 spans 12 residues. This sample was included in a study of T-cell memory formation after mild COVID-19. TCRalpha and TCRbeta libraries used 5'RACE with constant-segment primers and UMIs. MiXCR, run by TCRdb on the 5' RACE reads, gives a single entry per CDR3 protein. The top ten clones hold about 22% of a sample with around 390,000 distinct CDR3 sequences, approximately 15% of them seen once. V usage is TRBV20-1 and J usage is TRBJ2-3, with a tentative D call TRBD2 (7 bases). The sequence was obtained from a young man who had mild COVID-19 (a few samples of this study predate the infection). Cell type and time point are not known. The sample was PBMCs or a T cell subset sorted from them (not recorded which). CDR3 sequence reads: CSAWGGADTQYF. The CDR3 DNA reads TGCAGTGCTTGGGGGGGCGCAGATACGCAGTATTTT.